What follows are 19 T cell receptor beta chains derived from one specimen sequenced in a study of T cells expressing NK-cell markers. TCRdb processed the 5' RACE reads again and assigns one entry to each CDR3 protein, with no DNA. The sample's table shows almost 450,000 distinct CDR3 sequences. Sequenced input: blood T cells: a sorted CD56 or NKG2C T cell subset, CD4+ or CD8+ T cells, or bulk PBMC T cells (not recorded which). These receptors were obtained from a woman aged 18-69 years in good health.

This chain uses TRBV5-6 with TRBJ1-3. From germline, CDR1 is SGHDT and CDR2 YYEEEE. The CDR3 is 14 amino acids. The chain's CDR3 is CASSSQEWGNTIYF.

The chain employs TRBV5-1 and TRBJ1-1; the D gene TCRdb calls, TRBD1, cannot be checked with no DNA. Germline V gene data show CDR1 as SGHRS and CDR2 as YFSETQ. The CDR3 totals 14 residues. The CDR3 protein is CASSVQGAPGEAFF.

The V and J genes are TRBV18 and TRBJ2-3; checking the TCRdb D call of TRBD2 is not possible without DNA. Germline V CDR1 and CDR2: KGHSH, LQKENI. There are 13 residues in the CDR3. The CDR3 reads CASSAGAADTQYF.

The rearrangement links TRBV6-1 to TRBJ2-5; TCRdb outputs TRBD1, but without DNA this stays unchecked. The CDR3 has 14 amino acids. In germline, CDR1 is MNHNS, CDR2 SASEGT. The CDR3 spells CASSGRSGGETQYF.

The V and J genes are TRBV6-5 and TRBJ2-1; the TCRdb D gene call, TRBD1, has no DNA to confirm it. The length of the CDR3 is 15 residues. From germline, CDR1 is MNHEY and CDR2 SVGAGI. The CDR3 sequence: CASSSAPSSYNEQFF.

V gene TRBV7-2 combines with J gene TRBJ2-3; with no DNA, the TCRdb D assignment of TRBD2 cannot be verified. The CDR3 runs to 14 residues. Germline loops: CDR1 SGHTA, CDR2 FQGNSA. This CDR3 is CASSARGIPDTQYF.

The chain's CDR3 is CASSHHGEHYGYTF. The V call is TRBV12-3 or TRBV12-4, the J call TRBJ1-2. This CDR3 contains 14 residues.

The J gene is TRBJ2-5, the V gene TRBV20-1; TCRdb's assignment of TRBD2 cannot be checked, as there is no DNA. The germline V gene encodes CDR1 DFQATT and CDR2 SNEGSKA (reference sequence). The CDR3 sequence is 15 residues long. The CDR3 here is CSAKDRLAGQETQYF.

The chain joins TRBV5-1 to TRBJ2-4; the D call from TCRdb, TRBD2, cannot be confirmed without DNA. Germline loops: CDR1 SGHRS, CDR2 YFSETQ. This CDR3 comprises 15 residues. CDR3 protein: CASSLEGSAKNIQYF.

V and J are TRBV3-1 and TRBJ1-1. Germline CDR1 and CDR2: LGHDT and YNNKEL (reference sequence). The CDR3 runs to 14 residues. The chain's CDR3 is CASSQWDRNTEAFF.

J is TRBJ2-4 and V is TRBV20-1; the TRBD2 assignment by TCRdb is unverifiable without DNA. CDR1 and CDR2 (germline): DFQATT, SNEGSKA (reference sequence). The CDR3 is 17 amino acids. CDR3 amino acids: CSPRGLAGGPAKNIQYF.

The rearrangement links TRBV5-4 to TRBJ2-2; without DNA, the TCRdb call of TRBD2 cannot be checked. Germline V gene sequence: CDR1 SGHNT, CDR2 YYREEE (reference sequence). The CDR3 length is 16 residues. The CDR3 region is CASSAGLAANTGELFF.

V and J are TRBV2 and TRBJ2-3; as DNA is missing, the TRBD2 call by TCRdb cannot be tested. CDR1 and CDR2 (germline): SNHLY, FYNNEI. The CDR3 covers 15 residues. The CDR3 here is CASSEGGSGTDTQYF.

CDR3 residues: CASSGREGHVLEQFF. V and J are TRBV6-1 and TRBJ2-1; TCRdb calls TRBD2, which cannot be checked without DNA. The CDR3 has 15 amino acids. Germline-derived CDR1 and CDR2 are MNHNS and SASEGT.

V gene TRBV20-1 combines with J gene TRBJ2-7; without DNA, the TCRdb call of TRBD2 cannot be checked. This CDR3 is 17 amino acids long. In germline, CDR1 is DFQATT, CDR2 SNEGSKA (reference sequence). This CDR3 is CSARDRPLLGGSYEQYF.

J is TRBJ2-1 and V is TRBV6-1; TCRdb picks TRBD2, but there is no DNA to check that call. The length of the CDR3 is 13 residues. CDR1 is MNHNS and CDR2 is SASEGT in the germline V gene. CDR3: CASKETRHNEQFF.

The V gene is TRBV5-4, the J gene TRBJ2-3; TCRdb returns TRBD2, unconfirmable since there is no DNA. The CDR3 is 15 amino acids. In germline, CDR1 is SGHNT, CDR2 YYREEE (reference sequence). The CDR3: CASSLGLAGPDTQYF. Full variable domain (rest looked up from reference TRBV5-4 and TRBJ2-3): ETGVTQSPTHLIKTRGQQVTLRCSSQSGHNTVSWYQQALGQGPQFIFQYYREEENGRGNFPPRFSGLQFPNYSSELNVNALELDDSALYLCASSLGLAGPDTQYFGPGTRLTVL.

The chain is built from TRBV28 and TRBJ2-5; TCRdb gives TRBD1 as the D gene, but with no DNA this cannot be confirmed. From germline, CDR1 is MDHEN and CDR2 SYDVKM. The CDR3 sequence is 14 residues long. The CDR3 sequence is CASSLGSPGWTQYF.

The chain is built from TRBV23-1 and TRBJ2-3; checking the TCRdb D call of TRBD1 is not possible without DNA. TRBV23-1 is treated as an ORF (open reading frame) with a function not yet certain. This CDR3 spans 16 amino acids. The CDR3 is CASSQGRDVVWDTQYF.